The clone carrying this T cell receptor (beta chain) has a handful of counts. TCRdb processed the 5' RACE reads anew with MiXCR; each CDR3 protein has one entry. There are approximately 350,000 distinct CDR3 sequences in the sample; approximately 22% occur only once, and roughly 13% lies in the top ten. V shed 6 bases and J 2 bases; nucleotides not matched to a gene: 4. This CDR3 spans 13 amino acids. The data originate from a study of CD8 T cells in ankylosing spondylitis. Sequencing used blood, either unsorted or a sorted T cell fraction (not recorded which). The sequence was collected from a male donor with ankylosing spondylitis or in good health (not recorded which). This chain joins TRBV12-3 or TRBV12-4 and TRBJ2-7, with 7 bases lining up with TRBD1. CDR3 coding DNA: TGTGCCAGCAGCACGGACAGGACCTACGAGCAGTACTTC. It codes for CASSTDRTYEQYF.